The 30 T cell receptor beta chains given below trace back to one sample, sequenced in a study of OX40 agonist ivuxolimab in advanced cancers. The protocol was immunoSEQ multiplex PCR, while the TCRdb copy is restricted to in-frame clones and leaves out a portion. Among about 59,000 clones listed, approximately 89% were seen once. The starting material was CD4+ or CD8+ T cells sorted from blood, obtained in a trial of the OX40 agonist ivuxolimab. The receptors come from an adult with an advanced solid tumor such as melanoma, head and neck, liver or kidney cancer.

The chain uses TRBV6-4 and TRBJ2-5; D may match TRBD1 or TRBD2 (7 bases each). There are 14 residues in the CDR3. Germline loops: CDR1 MRHNA, CDR2 SNTAGT. V was clipped by 10 bases and J by 1 base, with 16 bases between them. The CDR3 region has the DNA TGTGCCAAGGTCAGGGGGGGGGTCCAAGAGACCCAGTACTTC. It encodes CAKVRGGVQETQYF.

The rearrangement uses TRBV27 and TRBJ1-2; the D is unclear. The CDR3 loop spans 14 amino acids. The germline V gene has CDR1 MNHEY and CDR2 SMNVEV (reference sequence). Between the trimmed V and J ends, which lost 3 bases and 2 bases, there was a span of 10 bases. In DNA form, the CDR3 reads TGTGCCAGCAGTTTCGACGGTGGGAACTATGGCTACACCTTC. Translating it yields CASSFDGGNYGYTF.

The chain joins TRBV5-1 to TRBJ2-7; 7 bases fit TRBD1. The trim removed 0 bases at V and 2 bases at J, leaving 5 bases unmatched. The CDR3 totals 15 residues. CDR1 and CDR2 (germline): SGHRS, YFSETQ. The CDR3 DNA reads TGCGCCAGCAGCTTGGGCCAGGGGGTCACCTACGAGCAGTACTTC. This gives the protein CASSLGQGVTYEQYF. Based on the CDR3 plus reference TRBV5-1 and TRBJ2-7, the full variable domain is KAGVTQTPRYLIKTRGQQVTLSCSPISGHRSVSWYQQTPGQGLQFLFEYFSETQRNKGNFPGRFSGRQFSNSRSEMNVSTLELGDSALYLCASSLGQGVTYEQYFGPGTRLTVT.

The gene calls are TRBV27 and TRBJ1-2, with 7 bases aligning to TRBD1. CDR1 is MNHEY, CDR2 SMNVEV, per germline (reference sequence). This CDR3 is 13 amino acids long. J was trimmed by 5 bases and V by 4 bases; bases with no gene match: 4. CDR3 in DNA: TGTGCCAGCAGTTCCCCAGGGGGATATGGCTACACCTTC. Translation: CASSSPGGYGYTF.

J is TRBJ2-7 and V is TRBV7-2; D is undetermined. The CDR3 is made up of 13 amino acids. Between the trimmed V and J ends, which lost 2 bases and 11 bases, there was a span of 16 bases. The germline V gene encodes CDR1 SGHTA and CDR2 FQGNSA. The chain's CDR3 is CASSLNTGDSEYF. The DNA of the CDR3 is TGTGCCAGCAGCTTAAACACCGGAGATAGTGAGTACTTC. Complete variable domain (other parts from reference TRBV7-2 and TRBJ2-7): GAGVSQSPSNKVTEKGKDVELRCDPISGHTALYWYRQSLGQGLEFLIYFQGNSAPDKSGLPSDRFSAERTGGSVSTLTIQRTQQEDSAVYLCASSLNTGDSEYFGPGTRLTVT.

Here the CDR3 reads CASSLLALDAEAFF. The DNA of the CDR3 is TGCGCCAGCAGCTTGTTAGCACTGGACGCGGAAGCTTTCTTT. The V gene is TRBV5-1, the J gene TRBJ1-1; D is unclear. V was shortened by 1 base and J by 8 bases, with 15 bases between the two germline ends. The CDR3 has 14 residues. CDR1 SGHRS and CDR2 YFSETQ come from the germline V gene.

The chain joins TRBV27 to TRBJ2-1, with TRBD2 identical over 7 bases. This CDR3 contains 16 residues. CDR1 is MNHEY, CDR2 SMNVEV, per germline (reference sequence). V lost 2 bases and J lost 5; bases outside the gene matches: 9. This chain's CDR3 is CASSLSWASGDNEQFF. The DNA of the CDR3 is TGTGCCAGCAGTTTAAGTTGGGCTAGCGGAGACAATGAGCAGTTCTTC.

This CDR3 is CASSSGTVHSTDTQYF. In nucleotides, the CDR3 is TGTGCCAGCAGCTCCGGGACAGTCCACAGCACAGATACGCAGTATTTT. The chain combines TRBV11-3 with TRBJ2-3; 7 nucleotides line up with TRBD1. CDR1 SGHNT and CDR2 YENEEA come from the germline V gene. V shed 4 bases, J shed 0 bases, and the junction held 7 bases outside the gene matches. The CDR3 loop spans 16 amino acids.

This chain links TRBV20-1 with TRBJ1-2, with D uncertain. The V gene lost 6 bases and the J gene lost 7 bases, with 9 bases spanning the gap. Germline CDR1 is DFQATT and CDR2 is SNEGSKA (reference sequence). The CDR3 consists of 10 residues. For the CDR3, the DNA is TGCAGTGCCCTCGCTCCTGGCTACACCTTC. Its translation is CSALAPGYTF.

This chain joins TRBV6-5 and TRBJ2-7; D is possibly TRBD1 (6 bases). Germline V gives CDR1 MNHEY, CDR2 SVGAGI. V lost 2 bases and J lost 3, with 14 bases in between. The CDR3 runs to 15 residues. The CDR3: CASSYRGFIGYEQYF. The DNA of the CDR3 is TGTGCCAGCAGTTACAGGGGGTTTATTGGCTACGAGCAGTACTTC.

The chain is built from TRBV6-1 and TRBJ2-2; 7 bases are shared with TRBD2. The germline V gene encodes CDR1 MNHNS and CDR2 SASEGT. This CDR3 comprises 14 residues. CDR3 loop: CGTTSARNTGELFF. Written as DNA, the CDR3 is TGTGGGACCACTAGCGCCAGGAACACCGGGGAGCTGTTTTTT.

This clone was seen just once. This chain connects TRBV18 to TRBJ2-2, with D perhaps TRBD1 (6 bases). V was cut by 6 bases and J by 4 bases, with 15 bases left in between. The CDR3 runs to 15 residues. In germline, CDR1 is KGHSH, CDR2 LQKENI. CDR3 region: CASSRAGATTGELFF. In nucleotides, the CDR3 is TGTGCCAGCTCCCGTGCAGGGGCCACCACCGGGGAGCTGTTTTTT.

The chain couples TRBV7-2 to TRBJ1-1; tentative D call: TRBD1 (6 bases). Trimming took 1 base from V and 7 from J, leaving 13 bases between them. Germline CDR1 reads SGHTA; CDR2 reads FQGNSA. CDR3 length equals 14 residues. CDR3 loop: CASSLERGMGEAFF. The CDR3 nucleotides read TGTGCCAGCAGCTTAGAAAGGGGGATGGGTGAAGCTTTCTTT.

V usage is TRBV7-2 and J usage is TRBJ2-3; 14 bases align to TRBD2. J lost 5 bases, V lost 2 bases, and 6 bases had no gene match. CDR3 size: 17 residues. Germline V gene data show CDR1 as SGHTA and CDR2 as FQGNSA. CDR3 in DNA: TGTGCCAGCAGCTTAAGACTAGCGGGGGGGCCTGGAGATACGCAGTATTTT. Its protein is CASSLRLAGGPGDTQYF. Complete variable domain (other parts from reference TRBV7-2 and TRBJ2-3): GAGVSQSPSNKVTEKGKDVELRCDPISGHTALYWYRQSLGQGLEFLIYFQGNSAPDKSGLPSDRFSAERTGGSVSTLTIQRTQQEDSAVYLCASSLRLAGGPGDTQYFGPGTRLTVL.

The rearrangement uses TRBV4-1 and TRBJ1-5; D is undetermined. V lost 0 bases to trimming and J lost 2 bases, with 17 bases between them. Germline V lookup: CDR1 MGHRA, CDR2 YSYEKL. The CDR3 length is 18 residues. This CDR3 reads CASSQEGGPRKGNQPQHF. The CDR3 nucleotides read TGCGCCAGCAGCCAAGAGGGCGGTCCGCGAAAGGGCAATCAGCCCCAGCATTTT.

The chain recombines TRBV10-1 with TRBJ2-3; D unresolved. The CDR3 consists of 14 residues. From germline, CDR1 is WNHNN and CDR2 SYGVQD (reference sequence). V gave up 8 bases and J gave up 6 bases, with 18 bases separating them. This chain's CDR3 is CASRADRVGDTQYF. The CDR3 DNA follows: TGCGCCAGCCGGGCGGACCGGGTTGGTGATACGCAGTATTTT.

This clone has only one observation. The rearrangement joins TRBV7-9 to TRBJ2-1; 10 bases are a match to TRBD2. Trimming removed 1 base from V and 10 bases from J; junction bases left unmatched: 19. The CDR3 length is 19 residues. In germline, CDR1 is SEHNR, CDR2 FQNEAQ (reference sequence). Here the CDR3 reads CASSLGFTRGLAGAGEQFF. In nucleotides, the CDR3 is TGTGCCAGCAGCTTAGGATTCACTCGGGGGCTAGCGGGAGCGGGCGAGCAGTTCTTC.

The V and J genes are TRBV5-4 and TRBJ1-2; possibly TRBD1 for D (5 bases). Trimming stripped 0 bases from V and 2 bases from J, with 11 bases between. The CDR3 consists of 15 residues. The germline V gene encodes CDR1 SGHNT and CDR2 YYREEE (reference sequence). CDR3 protein: CASSLVPDRNYGYTF. The CDR3 DNA is TGTGCCAGCAGCTTGGTCCCCGACAGAAACTATGGCTACACCTTC. Complete variable domain (other parts from reference TRBV5-4 and TRBJ1-2): ETGVTQSPTHLIKTRGQQVTLRCSSQSGHNTVSWYQQALGQGPQFIFQYYREEENGRGNFPPRFSGLQFPNYSSELNVNALELDDSALYLCASSLVPDRNYGYTFGSGTRLTVV.

The chain is built from TRBV5-1 and TRBJ2-5; TRBD2 agrees at 9 bases. The CDR3 is 17 amino acids. Germline V gene lookup returns CDR1 SGHRS and CDR2 YFSETQ. The junction had 7 bases not matched to a gene; V was cut back by 0 bases and J by 1 base. The CDR3 loop reads CASSLAPSGISQETQYF. CDR3 sequence (DNA): TGCGCCAGCAGCTTGGCCCCTAGCGGGATATCCCAAGAGACCCAGTACTTC.

The chain uses TRBV7-2 and TRBJ2-4; 7 bases align to TRBD1. This CDR3 spans 14 amino acids. Germline V CDR1 and CDR2: SGHTA, FQGNSA. V lost 5 bases, J lost 1 base, and 2 bases stayed unmatched. The CDR3 sequence: CASSQQGAKNIQYF. The CDR3 coding sequence is TGTGCCAGCAGCCAACAGGGGGCCAAAAACATTCAGTACTTC.

The chain uses TRBV28 and TRBJ1-1; the D is unclear. Germline loops: CDR1 MDHEN, CDR2 SYDVKM. The CDR3 has 13 amino acids. V was shortened by 5 bases and J by 1 base, with 8 bases between the two germline ends. The CDR3 DNA reads as TGTGCCAGCAGTGCGTACAAGAACACTGAAGCTTTCTTT. Its protein is CASSAYKNTEAFF. Together with reference TRBV28 and TRBJ1-1, the CDR3 gives the full variable domain: DVKVTQSSRYLVKRTGEKVFLECVQDMDHENMFWYRQDPGLGLRLIYFSYDVKMKEKGDIPEGYSVSREKKERFSLILESASTNQTSMYLCASSAYKNTEAFFGQGTRLTVV.

The chain combines TRBV27 with TRBJ1-6; D is unclear. V was shortened by 9 bases and J by 8 bases, with 11 bases between the two germline ends. The CDR3 is made up of 12 amino acids. Germline CDR1 reads MNHEY; CDR2 reads SMNVEV (reference sequence). CDR3 in amino acids: CASRFADSPLHF. The CDR3 nucleotides are TGTGCCAGTCGGTTCGCGGATTCACCCCTCCACTTT.

J is TRBJ1-2 and V is TRBV27, with D uncertain. Germline CDR1 is MNHEY and CDR2 is SMNVEV (reference sequence). This CDR3 comprises 12 residues. Between the trimmed V and J ends, which lost 3 bases and 7 bases, there was a span of 9 bases. CDR3 sequence reads: CASSLKGGGYTF. CDR3 in DNA: TGTGCCAGCAGTTTGAAGGGCGGTGGCTACACCTTC.

The chain employs TRBV30 and TRBJ1-6; 9 positions agree with TRBD1. V shed 3 bases and J 7 bases; nucleotides not matched to a gene: 1. Germline V CDR1 and CDR2: GTSNPN, SVGIG (reference sequence). The CDR3 has 13 residues. The CDR3 sequence is CAWRGTGNSPLHF. Written as DNA, the CDR3 is TGTGCCTGGAGAGGGACAGGGAATTCACCCCTCCACTTT.

This clone came up once. The V gene is TRBV7-2, the J gene TRBJ1-3, with 9 bases identical to TRBD1. Trimming removed 4 bases from V and 7 bases from J; junction bases left unmatched: 5. The CDR3 totals 14 residues. CDR1 and CDR2 from the germline V gene are SGHTA and FQGNSA. CDR3 sequence reads: CASSYRDRANTIYF. CDR3 sequence (DNA): TGTGCCAGCAGCTACAGGGACAGGGCGAACACCATATATTTT.

The chain combines TRBV27 with TRBJ2-5; D gene uncertain. The CDR3 runs 11 residues. The ends were cut back, 6 bases at V and 5 bases at J, with 7 bases in the middle. CDR1 is MNHEY and CDR2 is SMNVEV in the germline V gene (reference sequence). The CDR3 DNA follows: TGTGCCAGCAGGGGCAGGGAGACCCAGTACTTC. Its translation: CASRGRETQYF.

This clone was seen just once. The chain has TRBV28 and TRBJ2-5; 10 bases agree with TRBD2. Germline V CDR1 and CDR2: MDHEN, SYDVKM. J gave up 9 bases and V 5 bases, and 15 bases lay outside the gene matches. There are 16 residues in the CDR3. The DNA for the CDR3 is TGTGCCAGCAGTGGTCGACTAGCGGGTCAAGAGAAGGCCCAGTACTTC. Amino acid sequence: CASSGRLAGQEKAQYF.

V is TRBV6-1 and J is TRBJ2-7, with D perhaps TRBD1 (6 bases). From germline, CDR1 is MNHNS and CDR2 SASEGT. The V end lost 7 bases, the J end lost 2 bases, and 15 bases lay between the germline ends. The CDR3 spans 14 residues. The CDR3 loop reads CASNSGQIPYEQYF. CDR3 in DNA: TGTGCCAGCAACTCTGGACAGATCCCCTACGAGCAGTACTTC.

V is TRBV30 and J is TRBJ2-3; tentative D call: TRBD2 (6 bases). This CDR3 region has 16 residues. The V end lost 1 base, the J end lost 5 bases, and 19 bases lay between the germline ends. The V gene's germline CDR1 is GTSNPN and CDR2 SVGIG (reference sequence). As DNA, the CDR3 is TGTGCCTGGAGTGGGCCGGGACTCGATTATATAGATACGCAGTATTTT. Protein sequence: CAWSGPGLDYIDTQYF.

The rearrangement links TRBV7-8 to TRBJ1-6; D gene ambiguous. Trimming removed 1 base at V and 6 bases at J, with 4 bases between. There are 13 residues in the CDR3. Germline V gene lookup returns CDR1 SGHVS and CDR2 FQNEAQ. In nucleotides, the CDR3 is TGTGCCAGCAGCTTAGAGGCTAATTCACCCCTCCACTTT. Protein: CASSLEANSPLHF.